The 18 T cell receptor beta chains below were found in one sample sequenced in a study of shared clonotypes between healthy human individuals. Naive CD8 cells lacked CD45RO, underwent positive selection for CCR7 and left out terminally differentiated effector memory CD45RA+ cells. Using immunoSEQ multiplex PCR, the repertoire was profiled, and TCRdb retains in-frame clones only, with some absent. Of 2 million to 2.5 million clones in the sample, approximately 94% were seen once. Sample: naive CD8+ T cells from PBMCs. The receptors derive from a man between 18 and 35 years old in good health. Some clones in this sample may be carry-over from other donors' samples.

This clone was seen just once. The CDR3 region is CASSIGAPSTYEQYF. DNA for the CDR3: TGTGCCAGCAGCATAGGGGCCCCGAGTACCTACGAGCAGTACTTC. The gene calls are TRBV7-6 and TRBJ2-7, with D perhaps TRBD1 (5 bases). This CDR3 comprises 15 residues. CDR1 is SGHVS and CDR2 is FNYEAQ in the germline V gene. Trimming pared 5 bases from V and 2 bases from J, leaving 16 bases between.

The rearrangement joins TRBV30 to TRBJ2-5; 8 bases agree with TRBD1. Germline V gene data show CDR1 as GTSNPN and CDR2 as SVGIG (reference sequence). With V trimmed by 2 bases and J by 5 bases, 4 bases remained unmatched. This CDR3 spans 13 amino acids. CDR3 amino acids: CAWSSGGLETQYF. The CDR3, as DNA: TGTGCCTGGAGTTCAGGGGGCCTCGAGACCCAGTACTTC.

V usage is TRBV13 and J usage is TRBJ2-7; no firm D call. V gave up 6 bases and J gave up 3 bases, with 12 bases separating them. Germline V gene lookup returns CDR1 PRHDT and CDR2 FYEKMQ (reference sequence). The CDR3 totals 13 residues. DNA for the CDR3: TGTGCCAGCAGTCCAAAGATCCACTACGAGCAGTACTTC. It translates to CASSPKIHYEQYF.

The V call is TRBV6-1, the J call TRBJ1-3; D gene unclear. Trimming removed 6 bases from V and 8 bases from J, with 14 bases in between. Germline values: CDR1 MNHNS, CDR2 SASEGT. This CDR3 spans 13 amino acids. CDR3 amino acids: CASSPPPGDTIYF. The CDR3 nucleotides read TGTGCCAGCAGCCCCCCCCCTGGGGACACCATATATTTT.

The rearrangement links TRBV28 to TRBJ2-3; a possible D gene is TRBD2 (6 bases). The CDR3 is 15 residues long. V was clipped by 2 bases and J by 0 bases, with 9 bases between them. The germline CDR1 and CDR2 sequences are MDHEN and SYDVKM. The CDR3, as DNA: TGTGCCAGCAGTTTACGTCTAGCGAGCACAGATACGCAGTATTTT. This codes for CASSLRLASTDTQYF.

This clone was detected once. The rearrangement uses TRBV11-2 and TRBJ2-7, with 7 nucleotides matching TRBD2. Germline V gene data show CDR1 as SGHAT and CDR2 as FQNNGV. V dropped 8 bases and J dropped 0; count of bases not matched to a gene: 7. The CDR3 is 14 amino acids. The CDR3 loop reads CASGSGANSYEQYF. The CDR3 coding sequence is TGTGCCAGCGGGAGCGGGGCTAACTCCTACGAGCAGTACTTC.

This chain links TRBV5-1 with TRBJ2-1; no definite D call. Looked up from germline, CDR1 is SGHRS and CDR2 is YFSETQ. V lost 4 bases and J lost 1, with 15 bases in between. This CDR3 has 16 residues. CDR3 sequence reads: CASSITRSASYNEQFF. The CDR3 DNA follows: TGCGCCAGCAGCATAACCCGCAGTGCATCCTACAATGAGCAGTTCTTC. Complete variable domain (other parts from reference TRBV5-1 and TRBJ2-1): KAGVTQTPRYLIKTRGQQVTLSCSPISGHRSVSWYQQTPGQGLQFLFEYFSETQRNKGNFPGRFSGRQFSNSRSEMNVSTLELGDSALYLCASSITRSASYNEQFFGPGTRLTVL.

Of note for this clone: The sample contains more than one DNA sequence encoding this CDR3. The chain links TRBV27 to TRBJ2-7; D ambiguous. V was cut by 8 bases and J by 3 bases, with 8 bases left in between. CDR1 and CDR2 (germline): MNHEY, SMNVEV (reference sequence). There are 11 residues in the CDR3. CDR3 sequence: CASPPRYEQYF. CDR3 in DNA: TGTGCCAGCCCTCCACGCTACGAGCAGTACTTC.

In regard to this clone: This CDR3 is also generated by other DNA sequences in the sample. V and J are TRBV27 and TRBJ1-2, with 9 bases matching TRBD1. The CDR3 sequence is 15 residues long. Germline trimming cut 6 bases from V and 4 bases from J; bases unmatched to any gene: 9. Germline assignment: CDR1 MNHEY and CDR2 SMNVEV (reference sequence). The CDR3 region has the DNA TGTGCCAGCAGCCTCCGGGACAGGGTTCCCTATGGCTACACCTTC. Amino acids: CASSLRDRVPYGYTF.

The chain combines TRBV7-8 with TRBJ1-1; 10 bases fit TRBD1. Trimming cost V 4 bases and J 2 bases; bases outside gene matches: 10. Germline V gene sequence: CDR1 SGHVS, CDR2 FQNEAQ. CDR3 length: 17 residues. CDR3 coding DNA: TGTGCCAGCAGCTCAATGCTCGGACAGGGGGGAAACACTGAAGCTTTCTTT. Amino acid sequence: CASSSMLGQGGNTEAFF.

The V gene is TRBV10-2, the J gene TRBJ2-7; D unresolved. CDR3 length: 15 amino acids. Germline lookup yields CDR1 WSHSY and CDR2 SAAADI. Trimming removed 9 bases from V and 0 bases from J, with 18 bases in between. The CDR3 reads CASLGRSDPSYEQYF. The CDR3 region has the DNA TGCGCCAGTCTGGGAAGAAGCGACCCCTCCTACGAGCAGTACTTC.

The V call is TRBV5-5, the J call TRBJ2-1; 8 bases fit TRBD1. V dropped 2 bases and J dropped 9; count of bases not matched to a gene: 7. This CDR3 region has 14 residues. Germline CDR1 SGHKS, CDR2 YYEKEE (reference sequence). In DNA, the CDR3 is TGTGCCAGCAGCTTTAGCAGGGGGCTTGGTGAGCAGTTCTTC. The encoded protein is CASSFSRGLGEQFF. Using reference TRBV5-5 and TRBJ2-1 for the parts outside the CDR3, the full variable domain is DAGVTQSPTHLIKTRGQQVTLRCSPISGHKSVSWYQQVLGQGPQFIFQYYEKEERGRGNFPDRFSARQFPNYSSELNVNALLLGDSALYLCASSFSRGLGEQFFGPGTRLTVL.

Remarks on this clone: The same CDR3 arises from other DNA sequences in this sample as well. This chain connects TRBV27 to TRBJ1-5; a possible D gene is TRBD1 (6 bases). Germline CDR1 MNHEY, CDR2 SMNVEV (reference sequence). Trimming shortened V by 4 bases and J by 7 bases, and 8 bases separated the two germline ends. The CDR3 runs to 12 residues. CDR3 sequence (DNA): TGTGCCAGCAGTTCAGGGGTCCAGCCCCAGCATTTT. It codes for CASSSGVQPQHF.

V and J are TRBV2 and TRBJ2-7; TRBD2 agrees at 10 bases. This CDR3 is built from 15 residues. V dropped 6 bases and J dropped 3; count of bases not matched to a gene: 8. Per germline, CDR1 SNHLY and CDR2 FYNNEI. Written as DNA, the CDR3 is TGTGCCAGCAGCAAAAAGCGGGAGGGGGGCTACGAGCAGTACTTC. Translating it yields CASSKKREGGYEQYF.

The rearrangement joins TRBV27 to TRBJ2-2; D may be TRBD2 (6 bases). The CDR3 contains 13 residues. CDR1 is MNHEY, CDR2 SMNVEV, per germline (reference sequence). The CDR3 region has the DNA TGTGCATCGCAGGAGGGTAGAGCCGGGGAGCTGTTTTTT. Translated, it gives CASQEGRAGELFF.

V and J are TRBV27 and TRBJ2-2, with TRBD1 as a possible D gene (6 bases). Germline values: CDR1 MNHEY, CDR2 SMNVEV (reference sequence). The V and J ends lost 2 bases and 5 bases respectively, with 15 bases between them. The CDR3 contains 16 residues. The CDR3 DNA is TGTGCCAGCAGTTTAGGTTCAGGGGTCGGGACCGGGGAGCTGTTTTTT. Residues: CASSLGSGVGTGELFF.

The chain is built from TRBV28 and TRBJ2-5, with 8 bases aligning to TRBD2. The V segment lost 5 bases and the J segment 4 bases; nucleotides outside the gene matches: 6. The CDR3 runs to 14 residues. Germline V gives CDR1 MDHEN, CDR2 SYDVKM. The CDR3 sequence: CASSPEREPETQYF. Here the CDR3 DNA reads TGTGCCAGCAGTCCTGAGCGGGAGCCAGAGACCCAGTACTTC.

In this sample, this clone turned up once. This sequence joins TRBV10-3 and TRBJ1-2; 10 bases are shared with TRBD1. CDR3 length: 14 residues. The ends lost 3 bases at V and 7 bases at J; junction bases unmatched: 5. Germline V lookup: CDR1 ENHRY, CDR2 SYGVKD. CDR3 DNA: TGTGCCATCAGTGATCCGACAGGGGGCCTTGGCTACACCTTC. It encodes CAISDPTGGLGYTF.